The 4 T cell receptor beta chains reported below all come from one sample, sequenced in a study of PD-1 blockade in classical Hodgkin lymphoma. All patients relapsed after autologous stem cell transplantation, and brentuximab vedotin exposure varied. The repertoire was sequenced with immunoSEQ multiplex PCR; TCRdb's copy has only in-frame clones and lacks some. This table holds about 13,000 clones, 91% found once. The specimen was peripheral blood mononuclear cells (PBMCs), collected at baseline. Receptors originate from a human donor with classical Hodgkin lymphoma.

The chain carries TRBV5-1 and TRBJ2-5; no reliable D call. Germline CDR1 SGHRS, CDR2 YFSETQ. V lost 4 bases, J lost 1 base, and 11 bases lay in between. CDR3 length: 14 amino acids. The chain's CDR3 is CASSLTSLQETQYF. In DNA, the CDR3 is TGCGCCAGCAGCCTGACAAGCCTCCAAGAGACCCAGTACTTC.

V gene TRBV11-3 combines with J gene TRBJ1-5; TRBD1 is a possible D gene (5 bases). V was clipped by 6 bases and J by 0 bases, with 21 bases between them. Germline values: CDR1 SGHNT, CDR2 YENEEA. This CDR3 region has 18 residues. CDR3 sequence (DNA): TGTGCCAGCAGATATAGGACAAGTAGGCGACTTAGCAATCAGCCCCAGCATTTT. It encodes CASRYRTSRRLSNQPQHF.

The genes are TRBV5-1 and TRBJ2-1; 10 positions match TRBD2. V was pared by 1 base and J by 4 bases, with 2 bases of the junction left unmatched. The V gene's germline CDR1 is SGHRS and CDR2 YFSETQ. CDR3 length: 15 amino acids. The DNA for the CDR3 is TGCGCCAGCAGCTTGACTAGCGGGGTTTACAATGAGCAGTTCTTC. Protein sequence: CASSLTSGVYNEQFF.

The chain has TRBV5-1 and TRBJ1-2; perhaps TRBD1 as D (6 bases). Germline-derived CDR1 and CDR2 are SGHRS and YFSETQ. Trimming took off 0 bases at V and 7 bases at J, with 19 bases between the two ends. This CDR3 comprises 16 residues. The CDR3 DNA reads TGCGCCAGCAGCTTGGCCACAGGGTTTGAAGATGGTGGCTACACCTTC. Encoded protein: CASSLATGFEDGGYTF.